These 30 T cell receptor beta chains came from one sample sequenced in a study of blood T cells in healthy people across ages. For the second PCR, which ran for about 7 to 11 cycles, a sample-barcoded 5' primer and a J-beta primer mix were used. Via MiXCR, TCRdb re-called the 5' RACE reads, giving one row per CDR3 protein. This table has some 1.5 million distinct CDR3 sequences, roughly 28% appearing once. Sequencing was performed on blood. The receptors were sampled from a woman in her twenties or thirties in good health.

This clonotype was seen a few times. The chain couples TRBV12-3 or TRBV12-4 to TRBJ2-1, with D perhaps given as TRBD1 or TRBD2 (6 bases each). The CDR3 has 16 amino acids. V was cut by 2 bases and J by 10 bases, with 21 bases left in between. CDR3 nucleotides: TGTGCCAGCAGTTTAAGAGGGCGGGATCGGGACACCGAGCAGTTCTTC. Its protein product is CASSLRGRDRDTEQFF.

The chain couples TRBV5-1 to TRBJ1-2; 9 bases are a match to TRBD1. The V segment lost 5 bases and the J segment 7 bases; nucleotides outside the gene matches: 6. CDR3 length: 13 residues. Germline-derived CDR1 and CDR2 are SGHRS and YFSETQ. This CDR3 is CASRLGQGSGYTF. The CDR3 DNA reads as TGCGCCAGCAGACTGGGACAGGGAAGTGGCTACACCTTC.

This clonotype was observed many times. The chain uses TRBV7-2 and TRBJ1-4, with D possibly matching TRBD1 (6 bases). The CDR3 contains 15 residues. Germline V CDR1 and CDR2: SGHTA, FQGNSA. V gave up 5 bases and J gave up 5 bases, with 15 bases separating them. DNA for the CDR3: TGTGCCAGCAGCACCTCGACAGGCAACAATGAAAAACTGTTTTTT. Translation: CASSTSTGNNEKLFF.

With regard to this clonotype: A much larger clone sits a single nucleotide away, making a read error possible. This sequence joins TRBV19 and TRBJ2-3, with TRBD2 identical over 10 bases. Per germline, CDR1 LNHDA and CDR2 SQIVND (reference sequence). CDR3 length equals 15 residues. Here the CDR3 reads CASSIRASGGDTLYF. The CDR3 DNA sequence: TGTGCCAGTAGTATAAGGGCTAGCGGGGGTGATACGCTGTATTTT.

This chain links TRBV25-1 with TRBJ1-5; unclear D gene. The CDR3 has 12 residues. Trimming pared 9 bases from V and 7 bases from J, leaving 13 bases between. From germline, CDR1 is MGHDK and CDR2 SYGVNS. The CDR3 reads CARTEIPQPQHF. Here the CDR3 DNA reads TGTGCCAGAACGGAAATACCCCAGCCCCAGCATTTT.

About this clonotype itself: Compared with germline, one end of the junction differs, possibly owing to a read error. In DNA form, the CDR3 reads TGTGCCAGCAGCCCAATATCGGCTAATGAAAAACGGTTTTTT. Translated: CASSPISANEKRFF. J is TRBJ1-4 and V is TRBV9; D not certain. Germline V gene sequence: CDR1 SGDLS, CDR2 YYNGEE. The CDR3 is 14 amino acids.

This clonotype was seen a few times. The chain joins TRBV20-1 to TRBJ2-5, with 12 nucleotides matching TRBD1. With V trimmed by 5 bases and J by 4 bases, 11 bases remained unmatched. The CDR3 spans 16 residues. The germline CDR1 and CDR2 sequences are DFQATT and SNEGSKA (reference sequence). CDR3 sequence: CSARDRGLEGGETQYF. CDR3 nucleotide sequence: TGCAGTGCTCGGGACAGGGGGCTAGAAGGGGGAGAGACCCAGTACTTC.

This clonotype showed up just a few times. This sequence joins TRBV6-6 and TRBJ2-1, with D perhaps TRBD1 or TRBD2 (5 bases each). The CDR3 is made up of 14 amino acids. In germline, CDR1 is MNHNY, CDR2 SVGAGI (reference sequence). Trimming removed 5 bases from V and 6 bases from J, with 14 bases in between. The CDR3 coding sequence is TGTGCCAGCAGTCCCCCGGGACGTCTCAATGAGCAGTTCTTC. This codes for CASSPPGRLNEQFF.

The chain joins TRBV7-9 to TRBJ2-3; weak D call: TRBD1 (6 bases). The ends were cut back, 4 bases at V and 8 bases at J, with 13 bases in the middle. Germline V gives CDR1 SEHNR, CDR2 FQNEAQ (reference sequence). The length of the CDR3 is 13 residues. The CDR3 is CASSSTQGTTQYF. The CDR3 nucleotides read TGTGCCAGCAGCTCGACACAGGGAACTACGCAGTATTTT.

Comments on this clonotype: A much larger clone differs from this one at a single base, so this may be a read error. This chain connects TRBV9 to TRBJ2-3; D may correspond to TRBD1 or TRBD2 (6 bases each). The CDR3 spans 15 residues. The germline gives CDR1 SGDLS, CDR2 YYNGEE. CDR3 amino acids: CASGVESGGGDTQYF. The CDR3 DNA reads as TGTGCCAGCGGCGTAGAGAGCGGAGGGGGAGATACGCAGTATTTT.

About this clonotype: The CDR3 does not end in the conserved phenylalanine or tryptophan, so this is likely a read error. The chain employs TRBV30 and TRBJ1-2, with 10 nucleotides matching TRBD1. This CDR3 has 12 residues. J lost 5 bases, V lost 5 bases, and 2 bases had no gene match. Germline CDR1 is GTSNPN and CDR2 is SVGIG (reference sequence). CDR3 nucleotide sequence: TGTGCCTGGGGGGACAGGGGATATGGCTACACCTTA. Translating gives CAWGDRGYGYTL.

On this clonotype: This may stem from a read error, because a much larger clone lies one nucleotide away. This chain links TRBV7-2 with TRBJ2-4, with 9 positions matching TRBD1. The J call is uncertain, as TRBJ2-7 better fits the DNA end. Germline CDR1 reads SGHTA; CDR2 reads FQGNSA. CDR3 length equals 14 residues. CDR3 region: CASSCDRGFNEQYF. In DNA, the CDR3 is TGTGCCAGCAGCTGTGACAGGGGGTTCAACGAGCAGTACTTC.

This clonotype has at least ten counts. The chain joins TRBV4-3 to TRBJ2-1; D remains unclear. V lost 0 bases to trimming and J lost 5 bases, with 8 bases between them. Looked up from germline, CDR1 is LGHNA and CDR2 is YSLEER. CDR3 length: 14 residues. CDR3 sequence (DNA): TGCGCCAGCAGCCAAGAAGGGCAGAACAATGAGCAGTTCTTC. Translated: CASSQEGQNNEQFF.

This clonotype appeared once. The rearrangement links TRBV5-6 to TRBJ2-7; D is uncertain. Germline lookup yields CDR1 SGHDT and CDR2 YYEEEE. V lost 0 bases, J lost 3 bases, and 10 bases lay in between. This CDR3 has 14 amino acids. CDR3: CASSLVRPSYEQYF. In nucleotides, the CDR3 is TGTGCCAGCAGCTTGGTACGTCCGAGCTACGAGCAGTACTTC.

This chain links TRBV3-1 with TRBJ1-2; 8 bases match TRBD1. This CDR3 has 15 amino acids. From germline, CDR1 is LGHDT and CDR2 YNNKEL (reference sequence). V was pared by 5 bases and J by 3 bases, with 8 bases of the junction left unmatched. CDR3 coding DNA: TGTGCCAGCAGCAAGCAGGGGGCCCCTGACTATGGCTACACCTTC. Amino acid sequence: CASSKQGAPDYGYTF.

The CDR3: CASGFWTGLDYEQYF. The CDR3, as DNA: TGTGCTAGTGGTTTTTGGACAGGGCTAGACTACGAGCAGTACTTC. The chain carries TRBV12-5 and TRBJ2-7, with 8 bases identical to TRBD1. V trimming: 3 bases; J trimming: 3 bases; junction bases outside the gene matches: 7. This CDR3 is built from 15 residues. The germline V gene encodes CDR1 LGHNT and CDR2 FRNRAP.

The gene calls are TRBV7-2 and TRBJ2-5; weak D call: TRBD1 (6 bases). Germline loops: CDR1 SGHTA, CDR2 FQGNSA. V was clipped by 3 bases and J by 1 base, with 15 bases between them. The CDR3 extends over 16 amino acids. This CDR3 reads CASSFKGVSVQETQYF. The CDR3 nucleotides are TGTGCCAGCAGCTTTAAGGGGGTGAGCGTCCAAGAGACCCAGTACTTC.

The chain links TRBV15 to TRBJ1-5; D is perhaps TRBD1 (6 bases). Between the trimmed V and J ends, which lost 0 bases and 5 bases, there was a span of 11 bases. Germline CDR1 and CDR2: LNHNV and YYDKDF (reference sequence). CDR3 length equals 15 residues. The CDR3 sequence: CATSRDRGQHQPQHF. The CDR3 bases are TGTGCCACCAGCAGAGATCGAGGACAGCATCAGCCCCAGCATTTT.

This clonotype was recorded at least ten times. The rearrangement uses TRBV20-1 and TRBJ1-5, with D possibly being TRBD1 (6 bases). This CDR3 is built from 14 residues. The V end lost 4 bases, the J end lost 0 bases, and 10 bases lay between the germline ends. Germline CDR1 reads DFQATT; CDR2 reads SNEGSKA (reference sequence). This CDR3 reads CSAKGQFSNQPQHF. CDR3 in DNA: TGCAGTGCTAAAGGACAGTTTAGCAATCAGCCCCAGCATTTT.

The rearrangement joins TRBV5-1 to TRBJ2-1, with 11 bases identical to TRBD1. Germline trimming cut 7 bases from V and 9 bases from J; bases unmatched to any gene: 15. Germline values: CDR1 SGHRS, CDR2 YFSETQ. The length of the CDR3 is 16 residues. As DNA, the CDR3 is TGCGCCAGCGCAAGCTCCGGGACAGGGGGTAGTGGTGAGCAGTTCTTC. It encodes CASASSGTGGSGEQFF.

The sample holds many counts of this clonotype. The V and J genes are TRBV5-1 and TRBJ2-3; 7 bases agree with TRBD1. The germline CDR1 and CDR2 sequences are SGHRS and YFSETQ. V was clipped by 2 bases and J by 1 base; unmatched bases: 10. This CDR3 spans 17 amino acids. This CDR3 is CASSLSGRDSGTDTQYF. CDR3 nucleotides: TGCGCCAGCAGCTTATCGGGCCGGGACAGCGGCACAGATACGCAGTATTTT.

This clonotype was found many times. The chain recombines TRBV29-1 with TRBJ2-1, with 11 bases lining up with TRBD2. V lost 0 bases to trimming and J lost 0 bases; unmatched junction nucleotides: 7. CDR1 SQVTM and CDR2 ANQGSEA come from the germline V gene. This CDR3 is built from 18 residues. This CDR3 reads CSVEDLGTSGSSYNEQFF. CDR3 bases: TGCAGCGTTGAAGATTTGGGTACTAGCGGGAGCTCCTACAATGAGCAGTTCTTC.

This clonotype was recorded once. Mismatch with germline at one junction end may stem from a read error. The chain uses TRBV6-5 and TRBJ2-7, with 7 bases identical to TRBD1. The CDR3 is made up of 13 amino acids. CDR1 is MNHEY, CDR2 SVGAGI, per germline. The DNA for the CDR3 is TGTGCCAGCCGGCGGACAGGCCCCTACGAGCGGTACTTC. It translates to CASRRTGPYERYF.

The chain links TRBV2 to TRBJ2-3; 8 bases are a match to TRBD1. CDR1 and CDR2 from the germline V gene are SNHLY and FYNNEI. The length of the CDR3 is 15 residues. The V and J ends lost 10 bases and 1 base, in that order; junction bases with no gene match: 10. The CDR3 nucleotides are TGTGCCAACGCCGTGACACAGGGGGGCACAGATACGCAGTATTTT. Encoded protein: CANAVTQGGTDTQYF.

In nucleotides, the CDR3 is TGTGCCAGCCAGCGGCGTACAGGGGTCGAGGCCAAAAACATTCAGTACTTC. Translating it yields CASQRRTGVEAKNIQYF. This chain uses TRBV2 with TRBJ2-4; the match to TRBD1 covers 7 bases. Looked up from germline, CDR1 is SNHLY and CDR2 is FYNNEI. The CDR3 runs to 17 residues. V lost 8 bases to trimming and J lost 1 base; unmatched junction nucleotides: 14.

In its sample, this clonotype was seen a few times. This could be a read error, since a much larger clone is one nucleotide away. The chain uses TRBV5-1 and TRBJ2-3; D gene uncertain. The CDR3 runs to 13 residues. Germline-derived CDR1 and CDR2 are SGHRS and YFSETQ. Trimming removed 2 bases from V and 0 bases from J, with 4 bases in between. This CDR3 is CASSFESTDTQYF. CDR3 coding DNA: TGCGCCAGCAGCTTCGAGAGCACAGATACGCAGTATTTT.

The chain carries TRBV29-1 and TRBJ2-1; 12 nucleotides agree with TRBD2. Germline CDR1 reads SQVTM; CDR2 reads ANQGSEA. The CDR3 contains 15 residues. With 7 bases clipped from V and 8 bases from J, the junction kept 12 bases outside the gene matches. The CDR3 region has the DNA TGCAGCGCCGGAGTGACTAGCGGGAGTATCGATGAGCAGTTCTTC. This sequence encodes CSAGVTSGSIDEQFF.

The V and J genes are TRBV5-5 and TRBJ1-5; TRBD1 aligns across 9 bases. There are 17 residues in the CDR3. Germline CDR1 and CDR2: SGHKS and YYEKEE (reference sequence). V was clipped by 4 bases and J by 2 bases; unmatched bases: 10. CDR3 nucleotide sequence: TGTGCCAGCAGCGCGGGACAGGGAAATTTTGGCAATCAGCCCCAGCATTTT. It translates to CASSAGQGNFGNQPQHF.

This clonotype was seen at least ten times. CDR3 residues: CASSPGNAYEQYF. The CDR3 nucleotides read TGTGCCAGCTCACCAGGGAACGCCTACGAGCAGTACTTC. The chain employs TRBV18 and TRBJ2-7; D gene unclear. Trimming left V 2 bases short and J 2 bases short, with 7 bases between. Looked up from germline, CDR1 is KGHSH and CDR2 is LQKENI. This CDR3 is built from 13 residues.

The chain links TRBV14 to TRBJ1-5; D is uncertain. Germline CDR1 SGHDN, CDR2 FVKESK. V gave up 3 bases and J gave up 6 bases, with 6 bases separating them. This CDR3 spans 12 amino acids. CDR3 residues: CASSHGFQPQHF. The CDR3 DNA sequence: TGTGCCAGCAGCCACGGGTTTCAGCCCCAGCATTTT.